The entry below gives a single TCR beta chain sequence along with its context. Sequenced by immunoSEQ multiplex PCR; TCRdb stores in-frame clones only, minus some. The sample lists approximately 84,000 clones; over 80% were seen once. The data belong to a study of blood T cell repertoires in COVID-19. As for the study in general: Sample material is recorded as cDNA or gDNA derived from T cells, B-cell-depleted T cells, or PBMCs.

The trim removed 0 bases at V and 3 bases at J, leaving 4 bases unmatched. The germline gives CDR1 LGHNA, CDR2 YNFKEQ. The CDR3 has 17 residues. The clonotype was recovered from a human donor in a cohort sampled during active COVID-19. The sample comprised peripheral blood. The genes are TRBV4-2 and TRBJ2-1; 11 bases line up with TRBD2. The DNA for the CDR3 is TGTGCCAGCAGCCAAGAGCCTAGCGGGAGGAGCTACAATGAGCAGTTCTTC. It specifies CASSQEPSGRSYNEQFF.